The 28 T cell receptor beta chains presented below share a single source sample, sequenced in a study of blood T cell repertoires in COVID-19. Clones were read by immunoSEQ multiplex PCR, and TCRdb kept only the in-frame ones, dropping some. Of around 230,000 clones listed, around 88% are singletons. Sequenced input: peripheral blood. The receptors were sampled from a woman aged 45-59 years with acute or convalescent COVID-19.

This clone has only a few counts. The genes are TRBV10-1 and TRBJ2-3; 7 bases line up with TRBD2. Germline lookup yields CDR1 WNHNN and CDR2 SYGVQD (reference sequence). The CDR3 is made up of 13 amino acids. The V gene end was trimmed by 8 bases and the J gene end by 5 bases; junction bases not matched to a gene: 7. The CDR3 sequence: CASGRVIGDTQYF. Here the CDR3 DNA reads TGCGCCAGCGGGAGGGTAATTGGAGATACGCAGTATTTT.

V gene TRBV6-5 combines with J gene TRBJ1-5, with 10 nucleotides matching TRBD1. In germline, CDR1 is MNHEY, CDR2 SVGAGI. Trimming took 4 bases from V and 0 from J; bases not matched to a gene: 3. This CDR3 region has 16 residues. The DNA for the CDR3 is TGTGCCAGCAGTTGGACAGGGGGTTATAGCAATCAGCCCCAGCATTTT. This codes for CASSWTGGYSNQPQHF.

The chain carries TRBV15 and TRBJ1-2, with D possibly being TRBD1 (6 bases). CDR1 is LNHNV, CDR2 YYDKDF, per germline (reference sequence). There are 16 residues in the CDR3. The V end lost 5 bases, the J end lost 4 bases, and 20 bases lay between the germline ends. The CDR3 DNA follows: TGTGCCACCAGCGTAGACTACAGGGTAGCGGGCTATGGCTACACCTTC. Amino acids: CATSVDYRVAGYGYTF.

This clone was found once. The rearrangement links TRBV24-1 to TRBJ2-7, with 7 bases fitting TRBD2. J gave up 2 bases and V 9 bases, and 12 bases lay outside the gene matches. The germline CDR1 and CDR2 sequences are KGHDR and SFDVKD. The CDR3 contains 15 residues. The CDR3 is CATASAGEGAYEQYF. The CDR3 bases are TGTGCCACCGCCTCTGCGGGGGAAGGGGCCTACGAGCAGTACTTC.

The chain recombines TRBV5-1 with TRBJ1-2, with TRBD1 matching over 10 bases. The CDR3 loop spans 15 amino acids. Germline trimming cut 4 bases from V and 1 base from J; bases unmatched to any gene: 4. Germline CDR1 reads SGHRS; CDR2 reads YFSETQ. CDR3 sequence (DNA): TGCGCCAGCAGCGAATGGACAGGGGGTAACTATGGCTACACCTTC. Residues: CASSEWTGGNYGYTF. Full variable domain (remainder filled in from reference TRBV5-1 and TRBJ1-2): KAGVTQTPRYLIKTRGQQVTLSCSPISGHRSVSWYQQTPGQGLQFLFEYFSETQRNKGNFPGRFSGRQFSNSRSEMNVSTLELGDSALYLCASSEWTGGNYGYTFGSGTRLTVV.

The sample holds one count of this clone. V usage is TRBV5-1 and J usage is TRBJ2-7; no clear D. This CDR3 is 15 amino acids long. Germline V lookup: CDR1 SGHRS, CDR2 YFSETQ. V gave up 4 bases and J gave up 0 bases, with 14 bases separating them. The chain's CDR3 is CASSHQTGDSYEQYF. The CDR3 DNA reads TGCGCCAGCAGCCATCAGACCGGAGACTCCTACGAGCAGTACTTC.

The rearrangement uses TRBV3-1 (or the pseudogene TRBV3-2) and TRBJ2-3; TRBD1 agrees at 7 bases. Losses at the gene ends were 4 bases for V and 6 bases for J; bases not matched to a gene: 10. From germline, CDR1 is LGHDT and CDR2 YNNKEL (reference sequence). The CDR3 is 15 amino acids. CDR3 nucleotide sequence: TGTGCCAGCAGCCCCCGACAGGGTAAGGGTGATACGCAGTATTTT. It encodes CASSPRQGKGDTQYF.

CDR3 in amino acids: CATSAGTGVNYEQYF. The CDR3 nucleotides read TGTGCCACCAGTGCCGGGACAGGGGTTAACTACGAGCAGTACTTC. The chain uses TRBV24-1 and TRBJ2-7; TRBD1 agrees at 10 bases. The V gene end was trimmed by 5 bases and the J gene end by 3 bases; junction bases not matched to a gene: 6. Germline V CDR1 and CDR2: KGHDR, SFDVKD. The CDR3 has 15 residues.

The genes are TRBV27 and TRBJ2-1; 12 nucleotides agree with TRBD2. Germline V lookup: CDR1 MNHEY, CDR2 SMNVEV (reference sequence). The CDR3 runs to 17 residues. Losses at the gene ends were 4 bases for V and 0 bases for J; bases not matched to a gene: 4. The chain's CDR3 is CASSSGTSGYSYNEQFF. The CDR3 nucleotides read TGTGCCAGCAGTTCCGGGACTAGCGGGTACTCCTACAATGAGCAGTTCTTC.

V is TRBV15 and J is TRBJ2-7; weak D call: TRBD2 (7 bases). CDR1 and CDR2 from the germline V gene are LNHNV and YYDKDF (reference sequence). The V gene lost 8 bases and the J gene lost 5 bases, with 19 bases spanning the gap. The CDR3 is 14 amino acids. CDR3 amino acids: CATQTDGGRDEQYF. Here the CDR3 DNA reads TGTGCCACCCAGACGGACGGGGGGCGGGACGAGCAGTACTTC. The full variable domain, its missing parts supplied by reference TRBV15 and TRBJ2-7, is DAMVIQNPRYQVTQFGKPVTLSCSQTLNHNVMYWYQQKSSQAPKLLFHYYDKDFNNEADTPDNFQSRRPNTSFCFLDIRSPGLGDTAMYLCATQTDGGRDEQYFGPGTRLTVT.

The rearrangement joins TRBV24-1 to TRBJ2-2; 7 bases fit TRBD1. This CDR3 contains 14 residues. Trimming removed 3 bases from V and 9 bases from J; junction bases left unmatched: 6. Germline V gene data show CDR1 as KGHDR and CDR2 as SFDVKD. Written as DNA, the CDR3 is TGTGCCACCAGTGATCGAACAGGGGCGAGGGAGCTGTTTTTT. This encodes CATSDRTGARELFF.

The rearrangement uses TRBV9 and TRBJ1-5; TRBD1 agrees at 7 bases. This CDR3 spans 15 amino acids. Trimming cost V 4 bases and J 3 bases; bases outside gene matches: 7. In germline, CDR1 is SGDLS, CDR2 YYNGEE. The CDR3 protein is CASSSSGTVNQPQHF. The CDR3 DNA is TGTGCCAGCAGCTCCTCCGGGACAGTCAATCAGCCCCAGCATTTT.

The V gene is TRBV19, the J gene TRBJ2-5; D is possibly TRBD1 (6 bases). This CDR3 has 15 residues. The germline V gene encodes CDR1 LNHDA and CDR2 SQIVND (reference sequence). V lost 7 bases, J lost 5 bases, and 20 bases lay in between. CDR3 region: CASTSGQTQGETQYF. The CDR3, as DNA: TGTGCCAGTACCTCGGGCCAGACCCAGGGGGAGACCCAGTACTTC.

The V and J genes are TRBV7-2 and TRBJ2-1, with 12 nucleotides matching TRBD2. CDR1 is SGHTA, CDR2 FQGNSA, per germline. Unmatched junction bases numbered 11, after V lost 1 base and J lost 4 bases. The CDR3 is 19 residues long. CDR3 bases: TGTGCCAGCAGCTTAGGAGCTGCTAGCGGGAGGGCCCCATACAATGAGCAGTTCTTC. It yields the protein CASSLGAASGRAPYNEQFF. Variable domain in full (rest from reference TRBV7-2 and TRBJ2-1): GAGVSQSPSNKVTEKGKDVELRCDPISGHTALYWYRQSLGQGLEFLIYFQGNSAPDKSGLPSDRFSAERTGGSVSTLTIQRTQQEDSAVYLCASSLGAASGRAPYNEQFFGPGTRLTVL.

The chain carries TRBV28 and TRBJ2-7; the D gene is possibly TRBD2 (5 bases). The CDR3 totals 12 residues. Germline V lookup: CDR1 MDHEN, CDR2 SYDVKM. Trimming pared 1 base from V and 7 bases from J, leaving 8 bases between. The CDR3 loop reads CASSLSSGEQYF. Here the CDR3 DNA reads TGTGCCAGCAGTTTATCTTCGGGAGAGCAGTACTTC.

Written as DNA, the CDR3 is TGCGCCAGCAGGGCAGGGGTTACCTACGAGCAGTACTTC. This encodes CASRAGVTYEQYF. The chain joins TRBV5-1 to TRBJ2-7, with D tentatively TRBD1 (6 bases). V shed 5 bases and J shed 2 bases, with 11 bases lying between them. Germline loops: CDR1 SGHRS, CDR2 YFSETQ. The CDR3 covers 13 residues.

This sequence joins TRBV28 and TRBJ2-2; 7 bases match TRBD1. V lost 6 bases, J lost 3 bases, and 13 bases stayed unmatched. The CDR3 loop spans 17 amino acids. Germline V CDR1 and CDR2: MDHEN, SYDVKM. CDR3 sequence: CASSTPRDSLYTGELFF. CDR3 bases: TGTGCCAGCAGCACTCCCCGGGACAGCCTTTACACCGGGGAGCTGTTTTTT.

The chain carries TRBV19 and TRBJ2-2; 9 nucleotides line up with TRBD1. V lost 6 bases to trimming and J lost 5 bases; unmatched junction nucleotides: 4. Germline CDR1 reads LNHDA; CDR2 reads SQIVND (reference sequence). There are 14 residues in the CDR3. CDR3 in DNA: TGTGCCAGTAGGGATGGGACAGGGACCGGGGAGCTGTTTTTT. Translating it yields CASRDGTGTGELFF.

V is TRBV15 and J is TRBJ2-4; 7 bases match TRBD2. The germline gives CDR1 LNHNV, CDR2 YYDKDF (reference sequence). The CDR3 length is 14 residues. The J segment lost 6 bases and the V segment lost 5 bases, leaving 7 bases of the junction unmatched. This CDR3 reads CATSGTGGRNIQYF. The CDR3 DNA sequence: TGTGCCACCAGCGGAACGGGAGGCAGAAACATTCAGTACTTC.

The chain uses TRBV24-1 and TRBJ2-3; a weak D match, TRBD2 (7 bases). The CDR3 is 15 residues long. CDR1 is KGHDR, CDR2 SFDVKD, per germline. The germline V and J ends were trimmed by 1 base and 5 bases, with 12 bases remaining between them. CDR3 residues: CATSDFQGGGDTQYF. CDR3 DNA: TGTGCCACCAGTGATTTTCAAGGGGGGGGAGATACGCAGTATTTT.

Comments on this clone: One junction end does not reproduce the germline sequence, and a read error may be involved. CDR3 DNA sequence: TGTGCCAGCAGCCAAGACGACAGGGTATTACCCCTTTCCCCCCGCTTC. This codes for CASSQDDRVLPLSPRF. The chain has TRBV3-1 (or the pseudogene TRBV3-2) and TRBJ1-2; the match to TRBD1 covers 7 bases. The CDR3 sequence is 16 residues long. Germline V lookup: CDR1 LGHDT, CDR2 YNNKEL (reference sequence).

In its sample, this clone was seen once. The chain joins TRBV19 to TRBJ2-2; maybe TRBD1 (6 bases). Looked up from germline, CDR1 is LNHDA and CDR2 is SQIVND (reference sequence). The ends were cut back, 3 bases at V and 2 bases at J, with 10 bases in the middle. The CDR3 is made up of 15 amino acids. CDR3 loop: CASSIQGTNTGELFF. The CDR3 bases are TGTGCCAGTAGTATTCAGGGGACAAACACCGGGGAGCTGTTTTTT.

The V and J genes are TRBV24-1 and TRBJ1-1, with 11 bases identical to TRBD1. Germline assignment: CDR1 KGHDR and CDR2 SFDVKD. The CDR3 loop spans 17 amino acids. Losses at the gene ends were 2 bases for V and 2 bases for J; bases not matched to a gene: 6. CDR3 sequence (DNA): TGTGCCACCAGTGATTCTCCCGGGACAGGGGGTAACACTGAAGCTTTCTTT. Translating gives CATSDSPGTGGNTEAFF.

In the case of this clone: The same CDR3 arises from other DNA sequences in this sample as well. The chain combines TRBV3-1 (or the pseudogene TRBV3-2) with TRBJ2-5, with 9 bases matching TRBD2. This CDR3 has 15 amino acids. Germline CDR1 is LGHDT and CDR2 is YNNKEL (reference sequence). V dropped 2 bases and J dropped 4; count of bases not matched to a gene: 5. The CDR3 region is CASSQRTSVRETQYF. Here the CDR3 DNA reads TGTGCCAGCAGCCAACGGACTAGCGTTAGAGAGACCCAGTACTTC.

The chain couples TRBV13 to TRBJ2-1; 8 nucleotides agree with TRBD2. The CDR3 has 16 amino acids. Germline V lookup: CDR1 PRHDT, CDR2 FYEKMQ (reference sequence). The trim removed 5 bases at V and 8 bases at J, leaving 14 bases unmatched. In DNA form, the CDR3 reads TGTGCCAGCAGCCCTGGCACTAGCGGCTACTTCCATGAGCAGTTCTTC. Protein product: CASSPGTSGYFHEQFF.

In its sample, this clone was seen once. This chain joins TRBV7-2 and TRBJ2-1; 11 nucleotides agree with TRBD1. CDR3 length: 15 amino acids. Germline V lookup: CDR1 SGHTA, CDR2 FQGNSA. Germline trimming cut 4 bases from V and 7 bases from J; bases unmatched to any gene: 6. The CDR3 loop is CASSSDRGPWNEQFF. The CDR3 nucleotides read TGTGCCAGCAGCTCGGACAGGGGGCCATGGAATGAGCAGTTCTTC.

This clone was observed a few times. V is TRBV29-1 and J is TRBJ1-2; no clear D. This CDR3 is built from 13 residues. CDR1 is SQVTM and CDR2 is ANQGSEA in the germline V gene. V gave up 0 bases and J gave up 8 bases, with 13 bases separating them. CDR3 loop: CSVEEFGVLGYTF. The CDR3 DNA follows: TGCAGCGTTGAAGAGTTCGGGGTTTTAGGCTACACCTTC.

V usage is TRBV27 and J usage is TRBJ1-1, with TRBD1 as a possible D gene (6 bases). Looked up from germline, CDR1 is MNHEY and CDR2 is SMNVEV (reference sequence). The CDR3 consists of 14 residues. V lost 5 bases and J lost 5, with 15 bases in between. The CDR3 is CASSLQGFRTEAFF. CDR3 DNA: TGTGCCAGCAGTCTGCAGGGGTTTAGAACTGAAGCTTTCTTT.